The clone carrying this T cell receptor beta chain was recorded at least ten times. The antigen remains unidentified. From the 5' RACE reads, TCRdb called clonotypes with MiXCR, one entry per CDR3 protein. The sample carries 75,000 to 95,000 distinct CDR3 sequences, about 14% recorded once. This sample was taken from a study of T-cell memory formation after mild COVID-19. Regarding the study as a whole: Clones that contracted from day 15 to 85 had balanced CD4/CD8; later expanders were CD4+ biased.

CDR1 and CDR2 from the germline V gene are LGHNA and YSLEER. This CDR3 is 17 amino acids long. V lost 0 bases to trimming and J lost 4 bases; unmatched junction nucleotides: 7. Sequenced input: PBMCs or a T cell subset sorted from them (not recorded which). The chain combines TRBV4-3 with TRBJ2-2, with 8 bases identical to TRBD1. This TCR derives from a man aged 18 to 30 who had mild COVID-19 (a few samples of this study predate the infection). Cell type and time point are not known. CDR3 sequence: CASSQDIGTGFTGELFF. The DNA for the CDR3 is TGCGCCAGCAGCCAAGATATCGGGACAGGTTTCACCGGGGAGCTGTTTTTT.